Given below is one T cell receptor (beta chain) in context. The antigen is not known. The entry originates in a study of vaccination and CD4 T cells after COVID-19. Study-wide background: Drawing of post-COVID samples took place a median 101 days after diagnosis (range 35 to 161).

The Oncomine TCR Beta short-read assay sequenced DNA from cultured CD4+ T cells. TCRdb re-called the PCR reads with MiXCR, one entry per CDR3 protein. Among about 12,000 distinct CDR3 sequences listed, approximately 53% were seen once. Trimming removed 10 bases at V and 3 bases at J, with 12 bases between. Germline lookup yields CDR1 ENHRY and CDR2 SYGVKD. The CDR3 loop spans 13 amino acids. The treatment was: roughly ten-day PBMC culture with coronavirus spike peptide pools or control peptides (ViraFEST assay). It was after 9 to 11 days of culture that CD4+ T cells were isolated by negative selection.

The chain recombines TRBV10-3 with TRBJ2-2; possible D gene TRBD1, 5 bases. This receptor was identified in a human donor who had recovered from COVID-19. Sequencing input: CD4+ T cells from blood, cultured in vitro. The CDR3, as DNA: TGTGCCACCACAGGAGAGTACACCGGGGAGCTGTTTTTT. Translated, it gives CATTGEYTGELFF.